Listed below are T cell receptor beta chains from one sample, sequenced in a study of a mutant IDH1 vaccine in newly diagnosed glioma. Clones were read by immunoSEQ multiplex PCR, and TCRdb kept only the in-frame ones, dropping some. The repertoire has about 92,000 clones, around 80% of them found once; the top ten carry roughly 6.9%. This specimen was PBMCs, taken from a glioma patient treated with radiotherapy, temozolomide or both. The receptors stem from a man aged 35 to 55 with glioma. CDR3s include the opening cysteine and the closing phenylalanine or tryptophan. The order of the fields is clone size, V gene, J gene, D gene, CDR3 protein, CDR3 DNA. D genes are given only for firm matches. Clone size is given for some rows only: seen once, a few or many times, or a class if the clone is expanded.

.,TRBV27,TRBJ2-7,.,CASSSGDTYEQYF,TGTGCCAGCAGTTCTGGGGATACCTACGAGCAGTACTTC
.,TRBV7-6,TRBJ1-3,.,CASSLIKGPSSGNTIYF,TGTGCCAGCAGCTTAATAAAGGGTCCAAGCTCTGGAAACACCATATATTTT
.,TRBV30,TRBJ2-1,.,CAWSEGLAGHGQFF,TGTGCCTGGAGTGAGGGGCTAGCCGGACACGGGCAGTTCTTC
.,TRBV5-1,TRBJ2-2,.,CASSLDTGELFF,TGCGCCAGCAGCTTGGACACCGGGGAGCTGTTTTTT
.,TRBV10-3,TRBJ2-2,.,CAIRGYTGELFF,TGTGCCATCAGGGGCTACACCGGGGAGCTGTTTTTT
.,TRBV7-9,TRBJ2-2,TRBD1,CASRTGGFTGELFF,TGTGCCAGCAGGACAGGGGGCTTCACCGGGGAGCTGTTTTTT
.,TRBV5-4,TRBJ2-1,.,CASSLDPAKTRYEQFF,TGTGCCAGCAGCCTGGACCCGGCTAAAACCCGCTATGAGCAGTTCTTC
.,TRBV2,TRBJ2-5,TRBD2,CASRKRSGGAGETQYF,TGTGCCAGCAGGAAGCGTAGCGGGGGGGCCGGGGAGACCCAGTACTTC
medium-sized,TRBV7-2,TRBJ2-1,.,CASSFSKSYNEQFF,TGTGCCAGCAGCTTTAGTAAATCCTACAATGAGCAGTTCTTC
.,TRBV29-1,TRBJ1-1,.,CSAPRGVEAFF,TGCAGCGCCCCCCGGGGGGTAGAAGCTTTCTTT